This T cell receptor beta chain was found in a study of T cell repertoires in cytomegalovirus infection. Study-wide background: The authors relied on CMV epitopes, both recently identified HLA-C-restricted and well-studied HLA-B-restricted. Public TCR beta signatures provided an indication of both CMV infection and a matching HLA type. Findings and caveats of the study: Carriers of CMV plus the relevant HLA were identified by cumulative public TCR beta family frequency. Dominating the ex vivo response were HLA-C-restricted CMV-specific TCR beta clonotypes.

As to this clonotype: What it binds is not known.

TCRdb re-derived calls from the reads in MiXCR, one entry per CDR3 protein. The sample contains fewer than 850,000 distinct CDR3 sequences, under 35% of which appear only once. The CDR3 runs to 16 residues. V was clipped by 4 bases and J by 3 bases; unmatched bases: 8. From germline, CDR1 is SGHKS and CDR2 YYEKEE (reference sequence). The V and J genes are TRBV5-5 and TRBJ2-1; 9 bases are shared with TRBD2. This TCR was recovered from a human donor in good health (CMV status not recorded). Some clones in this sample may be carry-over from other donors' samples. The source was cultured CD8+ T cells from PBMCs, collected from culture after CMV antigen stimulation. CDR3 residues: CASSPRLAEIYNEQFF. Written as DNA, the CDR3 is TGTGCCAGCAGCCCGCGACTAGCGGAAATCTACAATGAGCAGTTCTTC.